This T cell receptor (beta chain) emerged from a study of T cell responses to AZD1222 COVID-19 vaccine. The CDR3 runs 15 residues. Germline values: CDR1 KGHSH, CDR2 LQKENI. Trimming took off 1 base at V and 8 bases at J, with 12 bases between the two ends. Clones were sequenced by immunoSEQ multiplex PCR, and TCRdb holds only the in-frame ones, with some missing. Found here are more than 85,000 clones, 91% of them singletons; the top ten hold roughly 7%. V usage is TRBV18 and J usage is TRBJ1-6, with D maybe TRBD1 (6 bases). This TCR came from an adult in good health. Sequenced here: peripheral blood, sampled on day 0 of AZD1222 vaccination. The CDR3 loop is CASSPRAGVDSPLHF. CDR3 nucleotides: TGTGCCAGCTCACCACGTGCAGGGGTGGATTCACCCCTCCACTTT.